This TCR beta chain was documented in a study of blood T cell repertoires in COVID-19. Study information: Italy, Spain and the United States were the sources of the convalescent and acute COVID-19 samples. PBMCs, B-cell-depleted T cells, or T cells provided the cDNA or gDNA that made up the material.

Per the authors' pipeline: Reference gene primer amplification yielded estimated nucleated cell counts. Sequencing was performed with immunoSEQ multiplex PCR; in TCRdb, only in-frame clones are kept and a portion is missing. D and trimming were read from the DNA, whereas the V and J calls and clone size are those reported in that table. Here the sample spans some 350,000 clones, around 87% being singletons. The cohort comprised adults aged about 18 to 100 years residing in about two dozen US areas. The source material was PBMCs or T cells enriched from blood (not recorded which). The source of this sequence is a woman aged 25-40 years who had recovered from COVID-19.

CDR3 sequence: CASSTPGGKAGAFF. The DNA for the CDR3 is TGTGCCAGTAGTACCCCCGGGGGGAAAGCTGGCGCTTTCTTT. This rearrangement joins TRBV19 to TRBJ1-1, with D possibly being TRBD1 (5 bases). V was pared by 4 bases and J by 11 bases, with 20 bases between. CDR1 and CDR2 (germline): LNHDA, SQIVND (reference sequence). The CDR3 is 14 amino acids.